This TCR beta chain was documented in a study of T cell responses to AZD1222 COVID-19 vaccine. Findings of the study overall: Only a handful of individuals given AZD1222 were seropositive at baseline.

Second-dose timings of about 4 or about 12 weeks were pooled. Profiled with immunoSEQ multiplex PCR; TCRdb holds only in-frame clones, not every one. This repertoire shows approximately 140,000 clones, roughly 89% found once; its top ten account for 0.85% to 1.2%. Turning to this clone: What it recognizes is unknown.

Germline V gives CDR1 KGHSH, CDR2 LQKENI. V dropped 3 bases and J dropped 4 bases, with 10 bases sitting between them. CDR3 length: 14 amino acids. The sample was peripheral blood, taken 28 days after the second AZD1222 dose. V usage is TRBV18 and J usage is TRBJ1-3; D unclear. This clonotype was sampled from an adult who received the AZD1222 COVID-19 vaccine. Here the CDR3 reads CASSPDLGGNTIYF. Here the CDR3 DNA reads TGTGCCAGCTCACCCGATCTTGGAGGAAACACCATATATTTT. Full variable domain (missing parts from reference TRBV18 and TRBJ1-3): NAGVMQNPRHLVRRRGQEARLRCSPMKGHSHVYWYRQLPEEGLKFMVYLQKENIIDESGMPKERFSAEFPKEGPSILRIQQVVRGDSAAYFCASSPDLGGNTIYFGEGSWLTVV.